Detailed here is one T cell receptor (beta chain). Its antigen is not identified. The entry originates in a study of CD8+ T cells in alopecia areata. Study-wide background: The study gave treated patients oral tofacitinib at 5 to 10 mg twice daily. Percent of scalp involved defined treated patients' severity scores.

After isolation, RNA underwent reverse transcription to generate cDNA as the sequencing template. The assay was immunoSEQ multiplex PCR, and TCRdb's table has in-frame clones only and misses some. The data hold about 220,000 clones, with under 60% observed a single time. Specified treatment: oral pan-JAK inhibitor, 5-10 mg twice daily. Overall study findings and caveats: Lesional scalp, notably in alopecia totalis/universalis, had clonality above that of normal scalp.

Specimen: CD4+ T cells sorted from blood, collected at week 4, from a patient treated with tofacitinib. This clonotype was sampled from a human donor with alopecia areata.

The CDR3 DNA is TGTGCCAGCAGCCCGACATATGGAAACACCATATATTTT. Translation gives CASSPTYGNTIYF. The gene calls are TRBV5-6 and TRBJ1-3; D uncertain. Trimming pared 4 bases from V and 3 bases from J, leaving 8 bases between. The germline gives CDR1 SGHDT, CDR2 YYEEEE. This CDR3 contains 13 residues.